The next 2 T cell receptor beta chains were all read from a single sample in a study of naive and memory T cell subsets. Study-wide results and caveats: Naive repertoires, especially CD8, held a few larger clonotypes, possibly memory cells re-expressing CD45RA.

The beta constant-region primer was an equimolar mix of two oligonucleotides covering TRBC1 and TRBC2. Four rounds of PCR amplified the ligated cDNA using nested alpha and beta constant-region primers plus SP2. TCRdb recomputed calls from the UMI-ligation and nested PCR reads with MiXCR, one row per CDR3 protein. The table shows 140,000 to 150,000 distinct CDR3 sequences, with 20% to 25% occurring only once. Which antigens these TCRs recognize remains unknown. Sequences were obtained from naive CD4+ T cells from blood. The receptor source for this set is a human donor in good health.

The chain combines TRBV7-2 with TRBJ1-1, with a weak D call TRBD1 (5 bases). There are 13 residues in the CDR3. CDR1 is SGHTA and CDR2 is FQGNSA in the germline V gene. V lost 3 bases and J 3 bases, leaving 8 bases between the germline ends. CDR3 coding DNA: TGTGCCAGCAGCTTTGACAGATACACTGAAGCTTTCTTT. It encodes CASSFDRYTEAFF.

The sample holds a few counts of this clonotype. The CDR3 region is CASSETGSLNEQFF. The CDR3 DNA reads TGTGCCAGCAGCGAGACAGGGTCCCTCAATGAGCAGTTCTTC. This chain uses TRBV9 with TRBJ2-1; the match to TRBD1 covers 7 bases. The CDR3 extends over 14 amino acids. V shed 3 bases, J shed 6 bases, and the junction held 6 bases outside the gene matches. From germline, CDR1 is SGDLS and CDR2 YYNGEE.